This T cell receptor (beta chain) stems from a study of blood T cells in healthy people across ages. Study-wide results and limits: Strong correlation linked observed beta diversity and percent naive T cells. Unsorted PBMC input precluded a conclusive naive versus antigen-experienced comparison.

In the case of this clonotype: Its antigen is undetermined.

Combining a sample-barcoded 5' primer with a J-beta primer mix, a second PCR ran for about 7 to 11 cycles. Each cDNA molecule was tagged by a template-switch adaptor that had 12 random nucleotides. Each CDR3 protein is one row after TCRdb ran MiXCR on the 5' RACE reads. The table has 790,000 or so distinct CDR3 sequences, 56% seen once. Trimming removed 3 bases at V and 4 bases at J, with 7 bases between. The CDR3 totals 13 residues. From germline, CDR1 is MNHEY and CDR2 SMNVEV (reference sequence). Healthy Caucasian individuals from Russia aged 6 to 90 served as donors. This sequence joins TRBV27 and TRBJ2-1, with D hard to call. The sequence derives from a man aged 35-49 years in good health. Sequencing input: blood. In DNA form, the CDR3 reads TGTGCCAGCAGTTTCTCGGTTTACAATGAGCAGTTCTTC. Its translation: CASSFSVYNEQFF.